This T cell receptor beta chain was found in a study of vaccination effects on CD4 cells after COVID-19. Overall study: Using viral peptide pools, the ViraFEST assay grew out antigen-specific CD4+ T cells prior to sequencing.

With regard to this clone: Its cognate antigen is unknown.

Libraries were prepared by immunoSEQ multiplex PCR; TCRdb keeps only in-frame clonotypes and omits some of them. In the table there are about 66,000 clones, just under 75% of which are singletons. This CDR3 is 12 amino acids long. Germline V gives CDR1 LNHDA, CDR2 SQIVND (reference sequence). Trimming shortened V by 1 base and J by 10 bases, and 10 bases separated the two germline ends. The authors isolated CD4+ T cells after ten to eleven days of culture. Two doses of either BNT162b2 or mRNA-1273 were given to each participant. The sequencing here drew on CD4+ T cells from PBMCs cultured without peptide, taken after COVID-19 vaccination. The chain employs TRBV19 and TRBJ1-1; D gene uncertain. The sequence derives from a human donor who received a COVID-19 vaccine. For the CDR3, the DNA is TGTGCCAGTAGTATAGGTCGGGCGGGAGCTTTCTTT. It is translated as CASSIGRAGAFF.